The next 20 T cell receptor beta chains were all read from a single sample in a study of T-cell reconstitution after alpha-beta-depleted transplantation in children. No antigens are known for them. Unique molecular identifiers were incorporated into the prepared TCRbeta library. TCRdb analysed the PCR reads with MiXCR anew, one entry per CDR3 protein. The sample includes 250,000 to 300,000 distinct CDR3 sequences, roughly 7.8% of them seen just once. Study-wide findings and caveats: Newly produced T cells mostly accounted for T-cell counts and diversity one year post-transplant.

Source: peripheral blood, taken 360 days after TCRalphabeta/CD19-depleted stem cell transplant. Every receptor here comes from a female patient aged 2 to 10 who had a stem cell transplant for Fanconi anemia, so the T cells may come from the graft donor.

This clonotype was recorded many times. The V call is TRBV7-6, the J call TRBJ2-7; TRBD2 aligns across 9 bases. CDR1 is SGHVS, CDR2 FNYEAQ, per germline. V gave up 3 bases and J gave up 1 base; unmatched junction bases: 4. The CDR3 extends over 15 amino acids. This CDR3 is CASSFQAGGSYEQYF. Written as DNA, the CDR3 is TGTGCCAGCAGCTTTCAAGCGGGAGGTTCCTACGAGCAGTACTTC. The full variable domain, in which reference TRBV7-6 and TRBJ2-7 provide the parts outside the CDR3, is GAGVSQSPRYKVTKRGQDVALRCDPISGHVSLYWYRQALGQGPEFLTYFNYEAQQDKSGLPNDRFSAERPEGSISTLTIQRTEQRDSAMYRCASSFQAGGSYEQYFGPGTRLTVT.

This clonotype was picked up many times. The genes are TRBV7-2 and TRBJ2-3; D call uncertain. Trimming took 2 bases from V and 3 from J, leaving 9 bases between them. The CDR3 has 14 residues. CDR1 is SGHTA, CDR2 FQGNSA, per germline. The CDR3 coding sequence is TGTGCCAGCAGCTTAAGGGCCAGAACAGATACGCAGTATTTT. This sequence encodes CASSLRARTDTQYF.

This clonotype showed up many times. This chain's CDR3 is CASSSLGRIEAFF. The CDR3 region has the DNA TGTGCCAGCAGTTCACTCGGACGGATAGAAGCTTTCTTT. V and J are TRBV27 and TRBJ1-1; D is undetermined. The V gene lost 4 bases and the J gene lost 8 bases, with 14 bases spanning the gap. Per germline, CDR1 MNHEY and CDR2 SMNVEV (reference sequence). The CDR3 sequence is 13 residues long.

The chain is built from TRBV3-1 and TRBJ1-1; D ambiguous. V gave up 8 bases and J gave up 7 bases, with 14 bases separating them. Per germline, CDR1 LGHDT and CDR2 YNNKEL (reference sequence). The CDR3 length is 12 residues. CDR3 protein: CASLEEGSEAFF. CDR3 DNA sequence: TGTGCCAGCTTGGAAGAAGGGAGTGAAGCTTTCTTT.

Many counts were recorded for this clonotype. The chain employs TRBV4-2 and TRBJ1-1; D is perhaps TRBD1 (5 bases). This CDR3 is built from 13 residues. Trimming cost V 0 bases and J 8 bases, with 10 bases left between them. Germline CDR1 is LGHNA and CDR2 is YNFKEQ. This CDR3 reads CASSQDVWGEAFF. CDR3 sequence (DNA): TGTGCCAGCAGCCAAGATGTATGGGGGGAAGCTTTCTTT.

The chain has TRBV7-3 and TRBJ2-3, with D perhaps matching TRBD1 or TRBD2 (5 bases each). Germline CDR1 SGHTA, CDR2 FQGTGA. Trimming left V 5 bases short and J 1 base short, with 13 bases between. This CDR3 is 15 amino acids long. The chain's CDR3 is CASSKGRARTDTQYF. DNA for the CDR3: TGTGCCAGCAGCAAGGGGCGGGCTCGCACAGATACGCAGTATTTT.

The rearrangement links TRBV18 to TRBJ1-2; no definite D call. The CDR3 contains 13 residues. V lost 1 base, J lost 2 bases, and 5 bases lay in between. CDR1 and CDR2 from the germline V gene are KGHSH and LQKENI. The CDR3 loop reads CASSPLENYGYTF. Written as DNA, the CDR3 is TGTGCCAGCTCACCACTGGAGAACTATGGCTACACCTTC. Looking up the rest from reference TRBV18 and TRBJ1-2 gives the full variable domain: NAGVMQNPRHLVRRRGQEARLRCSPMKGHSHVYWYRQLPEEGLKFMVYLQKENIIDESGMPKERFSAEFPKEGPSILRIQQVVRGDSAAYFCASSPLENYGYTFGSGTRLTVV.

The table lists this clonotype with many counts. This chain's CDR3 is CASSREQGGTDTQYF. CDR3 sequence (DNA): TGTGCCAGCAGCCGCGAACAGGGGGGCACAGATACGCAGTATTTT. The rearrangement joins TRBV5-5 to TRBJ2-3; 8 bases fit TRBD1. V dropped 4 bases and J dropped 1; count of bases not matched to a gene: 5. This CDR3 spans 15 amino acids. Looked up from germline, CDR1 is SGHKS and CDR2 is YYEKEE (reference sequence).

In its sample, this clonotype was seen many times. The V and J genes are TRBV5-1 and TRBJ2-3; 8 bases are shared with TRBD2. Germline loops: CDR1 SGHRS, CDR2 YFSETQ. The CDR3 is 14 residues long. Trimming took 4 bases from V and 5 from J; bases not matched to a gene: 6. This CDR3 reads CASSPRLAKDTQYF. CDR3 DNA sequence: TGCGCCAGCAGCCCACGACTAGCGAAAGATACGCAGTATTTT.

This clonotype has at least ten counts. The chain links TRBV20-1 to TRBJ2-5, with D maybe TRBD2 (6 bases). V shed 2 bases and J shed 6 bases, with 16 bases lying between them. The germline V gene encodes CDR1 DFQATT and CDR2 SNEGSKA (reference sequence). The CDR3 loop spans 14 amino acids. As DNA, the CDR3 is TGCAGTGCTAGATTGAGGACTACCAAGAAGACCCAGTACTTC. As protein: CSARLRTTKKTQYF.

This clonotype has a count of ten or more. The genes are TRBV9 and TRBJ2-3, with a weak D call TRBD2 (7 bases). V was pared by 0 bases and J by 3 bases, with 11 bases between. The germline gives CDR1 SGDLS, CDR2 YYNGEE. The CDR3 is made up of 15 amino acids. CDR3 region: CASSVGGGWTDTQYF. In DNA, the CDR3 is TGTGCCAGCAGCGTAGGGGGGGGCTGGACAGATACGCAGTATTTT.

On this clonotype itself: Just one base apart from a much larger clone, this may be a read error. The chain is built from TRBV16 and TRBJ1-1; D is undetermined. The V gene's germline CDR1 is KGHSY and CDR2 FQNENV. The CDR3 is made up of 15 amino acids. CDR3 protein: CASCQSVAALQAAFF. The CDR3 region has the DNA TGTGCCAGCTGCCAATCAGTCGCCGCCCTCCAGGCCGCTTTCTTT.

V usage is TRBV10-2 and J usage is TRBJ2-1; 9 bases agree with TRBD2. The CDR3 is 16 amino acids. CDR1 is WSHSY, CDR2 SAAADI, per germline. V lost 8 bases to trimming and J lost 4 bases; unmatched junction nucleotides: 12. The CDR3 coding sequence is TGCGCCAGCTGGGGGCCCCAGCGGGGGGCGTACAATGAGCAGTTCTTC. It is translated as CASWGPQRGAYNEQFF.

This clonotype was detected ten times or more. The chain uses TRBV7-9 and TRBJ2-7; the D is unclear. The ends were cut back, 5 bases at V and 3 bases at J, with 8 bases in the middle. CDR1 is SEHNR, CDR2 FQNEAQ, per germline (reference sequence). CDR3 length: 12 amino acids. The CDR3 DNA is TGTGCCAGCAGCCAAGACAACTACGAGCAGTACTTC. Amino acids: CASSQDNYEQYF.

This clonotype has at least ten counts. The chain links TRBV29-1 to TRBJ2-2; D is possibly TRBD1 (6 bases). This CDR3 has 14 residues. The germline V gene has CDR1 SQVTM and CDR2 ANQGSEA. Between the trimmed V and J ends, which lost 4 bases and 4 bases, there was a span of 13 bases. The CDR3 protein is CSVVQAGVTGELFF. CDR3 in DNA: TGCAGCGTTGTTCAGGCAGGGGTCACCGGGGAGCTGTTTTTT.

This chain uses TRBV19 with TRBJ2-7; 9 nucleotides line up with TRBD1. The germline gives CDR1 LNHDA, CDR2 SQIVND (reference sequence). V was clipped by 3 bases and J by 2 bases; unmatched bases: 5. This CDR3 region has 15 residues. The CDR3: CASSMRQGVPYEQYF. As DNA, the CDR3 is TGTGCCAGTAGTATGCGACAGGGGGTACCCTACGAGCAGTACTTC.

This clonotype has more than one count but fewer than ten. V is TRBV9 and J is TRBJ1-2; tentative D call: TRBD1 (5 bases). The CDR3 is 15 amino acids. V dropped 0 bases and J dropped 4 bases, with 13 bases sitting between them. The germline gives CDR1 SGDLS, CDR2 YYNGEE. This CDR3 reads CASSVGRQGLYGYTF. DNA of the CDR3: TGTGCCAGCAGCGTAGGTCGTCAGGGACTCTATGGCTACACCTTC.

This clonotype was picked up a small number of times. This chain joins TRBV7-8 and TRBJ1-1; no clear D. CDR3 length equals 14 residues. The germline V and J ends were trimmed by 0 bases and 3 bases, with 8 bases remaining between them. Germline CDR1 is SGHVS and CDR2 is FQNEAQ. The CDR3 loop reads CASSLAQEYTEAFF. The CDR3 region has the DNA TGTGCCAGCAGCTTAGCGCAGGAATACACTGAAGCTTTCTTT.

The table lists this clonotype with many counts. V gene TRBV20-1 combines with J gene TRBJ1-5; D may be TRBD1 (6 bases). The ends were cut back, 2 bases at V and 4 bases at J, with 12 bases in the middle. The CDR3 contains 14 residues. CDR1 is DFQATT and CDR2 is SNEGSKA in the germline V gene (reference sequence). The CDR3 spells CSARWGHPNQPQHF. Here the CDR3 DNA reads TGCAGTGCTAGATGGGGACACCCTAATCAGCCCCAGCATTTT.

The chain recombines TRBV2 with TRBJ1-4, with D uncertain. The CDR3 is 11 amino acids. The V gene's germline CDR1 is SNHLY and CDR2 FYNNEI. V gave up 5 bases and J gave up 5 bases, with 3 bases separating them. Written as DNA, the CDR3 is TGTGCCAGCAGTCTAAATGAAAAACTGTTTTTT. Its protein product is CASSLNEKLFF. The variable domain in full, completed from reference TRBV2 and TRBJ1-4, reads EPEVTQTPSHQVTQMGQEVILRCVPISNHLYFYWYRQILGQKVEFLVSFYNNEISEKSEIFDDQFSVERPDGSNFTLKIRSTKLEDSAMYFCASSLNEKLFFGSGTQLSVL.